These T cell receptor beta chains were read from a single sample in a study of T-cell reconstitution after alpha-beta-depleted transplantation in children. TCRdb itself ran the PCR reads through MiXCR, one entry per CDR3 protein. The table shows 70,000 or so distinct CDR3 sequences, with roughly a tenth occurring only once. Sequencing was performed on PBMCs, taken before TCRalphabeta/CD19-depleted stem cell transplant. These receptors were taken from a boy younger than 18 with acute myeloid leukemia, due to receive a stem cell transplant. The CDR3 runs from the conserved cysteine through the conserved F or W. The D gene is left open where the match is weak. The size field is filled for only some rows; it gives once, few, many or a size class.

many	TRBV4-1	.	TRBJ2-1	TGCGCCAGCAGCCCCCAACGGGGCGACAATGAGCAGTTCTTC	CASSPQRGDNEQFF
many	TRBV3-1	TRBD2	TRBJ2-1	TGTGCCAGCAGCCGGACTAGCGGGGGGGCTGAGCAGTTCTTC	CASSRTSGGAEQFF
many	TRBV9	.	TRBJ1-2	TGTGCCAGCACCCCTTCCGGCAATCCACCAGGCTACACCTTC	CASTPSGNPPGYTF
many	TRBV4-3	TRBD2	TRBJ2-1	TGCGCCAGCAGCCAAGATCTGGGGAGACTAGCGGGAGCGGAGCAGTTCTTC	CASSQDLGRLAGAEQFF
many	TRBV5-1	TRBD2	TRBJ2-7	TGCGCCAGCAGCTCCGGGACTAGCGACTCCTACGAGCAGTACTTC	CASSSGTSDSYEQYF
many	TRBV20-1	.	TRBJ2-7	TGCAGTGCTAGAGATAACAGGGAGTGGGCAGGGTCCTACGAGCAGTACTTC	CSARDNREWAGSYEQYF
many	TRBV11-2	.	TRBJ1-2	TGTGCCAGCAGCTTGCTCTATGGCTACACCTTC	CASSLLYGYTF
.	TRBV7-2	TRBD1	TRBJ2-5	TGTGCCAGCAGCGATGCAGGGGGTGTTCAAGAGACCCAGTACTTC	CASSDAGGVQETQYF
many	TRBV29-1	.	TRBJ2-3	TGCAGCGCCGTTAAGTGGACACGCACAGATACGCAGTATTTT	CSAVKWTRTDTQYF
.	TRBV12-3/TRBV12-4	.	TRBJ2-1	.	CASSWGTGAFF
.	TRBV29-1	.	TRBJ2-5	TGCAGCGTCTTGGGTTGGGAGGAAGAGACCCAGTACTTC	CSVLGWEEETQYF
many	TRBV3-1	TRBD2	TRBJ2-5	TGTGCCAGCAGCCGAACGACTGGACGGGGGGGTCAAGAGACCCAGTACTTC	CASSRTTGRGGQETQYF
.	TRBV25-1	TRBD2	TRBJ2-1	TGTGCCAGCAAAGGACTAGCGAAGAACAATGAGCAGTTCTTC	CASKGLAKNNEQFF
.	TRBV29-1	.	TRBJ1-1	TGCAGCGGCGACAGCGTGAACACTGAAGCTTTCTTT	CSGDSVNTEAFF
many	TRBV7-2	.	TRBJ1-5	TGTGCCAGCAGCTTAACAGTGTATAGCAATCAGCCCCAGCATTTT	CASSLTVYSNQPQHF
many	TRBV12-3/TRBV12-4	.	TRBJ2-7	TGTGCCAGCAGCCGACTAGGCTTTCCGTACGAGCAGTACTTC	CASSRLGFPYEQYF
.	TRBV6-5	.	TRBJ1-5	TGTGCCAGCAGTTCCCACCGCCCTACGGAGTATAGCAATCAGCCCCAGCATTTT	CASSSHRPTEYSNQPQHF
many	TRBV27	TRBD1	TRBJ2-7	TGTGCCAGCAGAAGGACAGGTCTCTCCTACGAGCAGTACTTC	CASRRTGLSYEQYF